This entry describes one T cell receptor (beta chain). It lacks a known antigen. No base quality information exists; no much larger clone differs at one position. The sample is drawn from a study of blood T cells in healthy people across ages (dated by TCRdb to the mid-2010s). The study in broad terms: In model experiments, roughly one uniquely barcoded TCR beta cDNA molecule per two T cells was captured by template switching. Age-related changes in TCR beta repertoire diversity were measured in the study by deep sequencing normalized with unique cDNA molecular identifiers. Donors of different ages were randomly distributed across sequencing lanes to avoid experimental bias. The donors were split into four age groups: young (average around 16 years), middle-aged (more than 35), aged (approximately 59) and long-lived (about 82). Using the same blood draw, the study looked at two additional independent replicas of 1 million unique cDNA reads for two donors, one aged 18 to 30 and the other aged 80 or older.

The roughly 39 donors, aged about 6 to 90 years, were systemically healthy Caucasian individuals from Russia. Roughly 9.5 milliliters of peripheral blood were drawn from each donor into EDTA-treated Vacutainer tubes. Ficoll-Paque density-gradient centrifugation was used to isolate PBMCs, with at least 7 million per sample. Trizol reagent was used to extract total RNA from the PBMCs, yielding at least 6 micrograms per sample. For every donor, flow cytometry on a PBMC aliquot measured the percentage of naive CD45RAhigh/CD27high T cells. The library relied on 5' RACE. TCRdb lists the instrument as Illumina HiSeq 2500. A second 7 to 11 cycle PCR used a sample-barcoded 5' primer and a J-beta primer mix. A unique molecular identifier was introduced onto each TCR beta cDNA molecule by a template-switch 5' adaptor carrying 12 random nucleotides. At least 3 million CDR3-containing paired-end reads were obtained from each sample. First-strand cDNA was synthesized from all RNA with the Mint cDNA synthesis kit, primed by a TRBC-specific oligonucleotide. After uracil-DNA glycosylase treatment, a first 18-cycle PCR used universal primers M1SS and BC2_uni_R on all cDNA. Per the source publication's procedure: Each sample was normalized by randomly selecting 1 million high-quality reads, each carrying a distinct molecular identifier. Instead of being binned into consensus sequences, reads with shared molecular identifiers were discarded. MiTCR, set to a Q25 quality threshold and the strictest error-elimination algorithm, was used for CDR3 identification, clonotype clustering and error correction. A nonparametric unseen species model using Euler transformation provided a lower-bound estimate of total TCR beta diversity. In-frame beta chains were kept once TCRdb had trimmed the public reads at Q25 with fastp and called clones with MiXCR. All rows with the same CDR3 protein become a single entry with the most common DNA and genes. The V and J calls reflect TCRdb's pipeline rather than the authors' work. The sample table shows about 1.4 million distinct CDR3 sequences, and roughly 64% are seen once. The ten largest account for 6.5% to 8.5% of the sample.

From the germline V gene (reference sequence), CDR1 is MNHEY and CDR2 is SMNVEV. There are 16 amino acids in the CDR3, from cysteine to phenylalanine inclusive. The sequence is cut down to CDR3 DNA, 48 bases in frame from base 1. V and J are trimmed by 5 bases and 3 bases, and the gene matches miss 10 bases of the junction. On the study overall, not on this receptor specifically: As age increased, observed TCR beta diversity per million T cells dropped in a roughly linear way, and a significant reduction was already evident by age about 40. Donor CMV infection status was unknown, potentially confounding age-related changes in expanded clonotypes. Total diversity estimates from one million sequenced T cells were considered lower bounds and underestimates. Because profiling used bulk unsorted PBMCs, naive and antigen-experienced compartments could not be compared conclusively. The long-lived group showed more naive CD4+ T cells, fewer expanded clones and increased TCR diversity than the aged group, suggesting age selection. The percentage of naive T cells measured by flow cytometry correlated strongly with observed TCR beta diversity.

The chain is encoded by TRBV27 joined to TRBJ1-5, and 7 bases in between align with TRBD1. Material for sequencing was blood. The origin of this receptor is a man between 18 and 29 years old in good health. Read as DNA, the sequence is TGTGCCAGCAGTCCTGGGACAGAGGCTTTCAATCAGCCCCAGCATTTT. Its amino acids are CASSPGTEAFNQPQHF.